This TCR beta chain is from a study of blood T cells in healthy people across ages. With a J-beta primer mix and a sample-barcoded 5' primer, a second PCR ran roughly 6 to 11 cycles. TCRdb passed the 5' RACE reads through MiXCR, listing each CDR3 protein once. Altogether under 1,000,000 distinct CDR3 sequences are present, around 36% being singletons, with the ten largest covering 10% to 15%. The study's findings and limits: PBMCs were not sorted, which prevented a conclusive comparison of naive versus antigen-experienced cells.

A note on this clonotype: Its antigen is unidentified.

Germline CDR1 is LGHDT and CDR2 is YNNKEL (reference sequence). This CDR3 comprises 17 residues. After removal of 3 bases from V and 4 bases from J, the junction contained 12 bases not matched to a gene. The source of this sequence is a young man in good health. Sample: blood. The chain couples TRBV3-1 to TRBJ2-3, with 8 bases identical to TRBD1. As DNA, the CDR3 is TGTGCCAGCAGCCACCCGACAGGGGTAGTTGGCGCAGATACGCAGTATTTT. Amino acids: CASSHPTGVVGADTQYF.